The TCR beta chain under discussion was sequenced for a study of T cell responses to AZD1222 COVID-19 vaccine (dated by TCRdb to about 2021). Regarding the research as a whole: AZD1222 recipients whose second dose came at about 4 weeks and those whose second dose came at about 12 weeks were combined into one group, since spike-specific TCR depth and breadth did not differ between the two schedules. TCR sequencing was performed for about 250 trial participants, of whom some 200 were given two doses of AZD1222 and around 25 were given two doses of MenACWY control vaccine. Trial participants were enrolled by age into subgroups of 18-55, 56-69 and 70-plus years, and roughly 150, 30 and 60 TCR-sequenced participants, respectively, were included in these subgroups. Summary of the overall study and its limitations: After two AZD1222 doses, spike-specific TCR breadth and depth were significantly higher than at day 0 and than in MenACWY recipients. Nearly half of unique spike-specific TCRs reportedly recognized epitopes outside regions mutated in the B.1.351 and B.1.1.7 variants. No day 14 peak-response samples were available, so repertoires were characterized only after the peak T cell response. In the small 56-69-year group, the increase in depth fell short of significance, most likely because of low power. The whole spike protein was spanned by vaccine-associated CD4 TCRs, and dominant responses were seen in regions 160-218 and 743-854. Conclusions about previously exposed vaccinees were limited because only a handful of AZD1222 recipients were SARS-CoV-2 seropositive at baseline. Most participants were white British and females outnumbered males, and the authors suggested that clonal diversity may have been underestimated.

A remark on this clone: Its antigen specificity is not known. No qualities accompany the bases; no much larger clone lies one base away.

The CDR3 regions of human TCRbeta chains were analyzed by immunosequencing. The paper's data handling went like this. TCRs in the repertoires were matched against a reference library of SARS-CoV-2-specific TCRs that had been generated with the MIRA antigen-specificity platform. Breadth meant the fraction of unique TCRs that were SARS-CoV-2-associated, whereas depth meant the fraction of total T cells that were SARS-CoV-2-associated. Each spike-specific TCR was assigned to its reactive spike region and to a CD4 or CD8 class using the MIRA data. Log10-transformed breadth and depth values were compared by one-way ANOVA with Sidak's multiple comparisons tests. Held by TCRdb, this immuneACCESS table contains in-frame sequences only and omits some clones. Under half of the omission traces to an unresolved V gene where checked; the cause of the rest is unknown. V and J calls and clone size follow that table, whereas D and trimming were derived from the DNA. This sample is represented by 150,000 to 180,000 clones; about 87% of them were singletons. The biggest ten clones account for less than 3.5% of the sample.

Including cysteine and phenylalanine, the CDR3 has 14 amino acids. The retained sequence is limited to the CDR3, 42 bases, with the frame set at the first base. CDR1 and CDR2 are drawn from the germline V gene: WSHSY, SAAADI. Trimming costs V 7 bases and J 0 bases, and their ends lie 11 bases apart. The time point tag for this specimen amounts to: baseline before first vaccination. Samples from vaccinated people were obtained from the UK trials COV001 and COV002, which included a single-blind randomized controlled phase 2/3 trial of AZD1222 (ChAdOx1 nCoV-19) in healthy adults. Trial participant PBMC samples were collected at day 0 and day 28 after the second dose for TCRbeta chain sequencing.

The sequences come from peripheral blood, collected on day 0 of AZD1222 vaccination. The receptor's source is an adult in good health. The V gene is TRBV10-2 and the J gene is TRBJ2-3; a tentative D call is TRBD1 (6 bases match). The sequenced DNA: TGCGCCAGCATGGAGGACAGCAGCACAGATACGCAGTATTTT. Translated, this gives CASMEDSSTDTQYF.